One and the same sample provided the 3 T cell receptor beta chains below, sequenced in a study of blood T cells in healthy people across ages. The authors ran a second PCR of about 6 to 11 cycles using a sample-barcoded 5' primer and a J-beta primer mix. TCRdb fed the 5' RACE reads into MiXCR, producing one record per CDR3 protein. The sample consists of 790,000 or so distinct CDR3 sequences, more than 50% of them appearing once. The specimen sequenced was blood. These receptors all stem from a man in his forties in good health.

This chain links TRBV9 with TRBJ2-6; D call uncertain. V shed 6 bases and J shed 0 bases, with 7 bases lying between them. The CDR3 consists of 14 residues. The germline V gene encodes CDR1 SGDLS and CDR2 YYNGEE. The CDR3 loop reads CASTAPSGANVLTF. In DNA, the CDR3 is TGTGCCAGCACCGCCCCCTCTGGGGCCAACGTCCTGACTTTC.

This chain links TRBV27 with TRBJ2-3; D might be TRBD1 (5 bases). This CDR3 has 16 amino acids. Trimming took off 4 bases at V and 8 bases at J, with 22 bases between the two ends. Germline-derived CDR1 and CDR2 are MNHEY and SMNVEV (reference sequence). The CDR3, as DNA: TGTGCCAGCAGTTCCAGGGAAGGCTTCTTAAGGCGTACGCAGTATTTT. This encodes CASSSREGFLRRTQYF.

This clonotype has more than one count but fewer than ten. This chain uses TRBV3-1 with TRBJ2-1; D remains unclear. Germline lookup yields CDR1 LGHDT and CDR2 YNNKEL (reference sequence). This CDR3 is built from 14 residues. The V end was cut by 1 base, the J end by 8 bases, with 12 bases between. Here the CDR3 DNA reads TGTGCCAGCAGCCAAGTATTGGCAGTCGATGAGCAGTTCTTC. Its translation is CASSQVLAVDEQFF.